Included here is one TCR beta chain sequence, with context. Antigen unknown. Per germline, CDR1 LNHDA and CDR2 SQIVND (reference sequence). The CDR3 is 13 amino acids. V was pared by 9 bases and J by 0 bases, with 3 bases of the junction left unmatched. This sample is drawn from a study of shared clonotypes between healthy human individuals. Study-level information: A donor's plate count was three for CD4 naive and three for CD4 memory; CD8 naive had two and CD8 memory one.

Naivety among CD8 cells was defined by CD45RO negativity and positive CCR7 selection, thereby excluding terminally differentiated effector memory CD45RA+ cells. Study-wide findings and caveats: Across a handful of donors, naive CD4 shared approximately 4.5%, naive CD8 under 4%, memory CD4 roughly 2.2%, memory CD8 0.35% to 0.5%. The study drew on few donors, limiting represented genetic and exposure-history diversity.

The material for each subset, its genomic DNA, was split evenly across several immunoSEQ plates. TCRdb's copy holds only in-frame clones and misses some; the assay was immunoSEQ multiplex PCR. Among about 2.2 million clones listed, roughly 91% were seen once. Sequenced: naive CD8+ T cells from PBMCs. The chain has TRBV19 and TRBJ2-5; 8 bases fit TRBD1. The TCR comes from a man aged 18 to 29 in good health. Some clones in this sample may be carry-over from other donors' samples. CDR3 DNA sequence: TGTGCCAGCCGGACAGGGCACCAAGAGACCCAGTACTTC. Translated: CASRTGHQETQYF.